This T cell receptor beta chain was retrieved from a study of shared clonotypes between healthy human individuals. Produced via immunoSEQ multiplex PCR; TCRdb's table is partial and in-frame only. The sample lists more than 400,000 clones, around 85% occurring once. This clone showed up just a few times. The sequencing input was PBMCs. The sequence was collected from a woman in her thirties or forties in good health. Some clones in this sample may be carry-over from other donors' samples.

In DNA, the CDR3 is TGTGCCAGTAGGGTTGGGATAGCGGGAGGCACCGGGGAGCTGTTTTTT. Residues: CASRVGIAGGTGELFF. V gene TRBV19 combines with J gene TRBJ2-2; TRBD2 matches 10 bases. V was pared by 6 bases and J by 4 bases, with 8 bases of the junction left unmatched. From germline, CDR1 is LNHDA and CDR2 SQIVND (reference sequence). This CDR3 contains 16 residues. The whole variable domain, filled in from reference TRBV19 and TRBJ2-2, reads DGGITQSPKYLFRKEGQNVTLSCEQNLNHDAMYWYRQDPGQGLRLIYYSQIVNDFQKGDIAEGYSVSREKKESFPLTVTSAQKNPTAFYLCASRVGIAGGTGELFFGEGSRLTVL.